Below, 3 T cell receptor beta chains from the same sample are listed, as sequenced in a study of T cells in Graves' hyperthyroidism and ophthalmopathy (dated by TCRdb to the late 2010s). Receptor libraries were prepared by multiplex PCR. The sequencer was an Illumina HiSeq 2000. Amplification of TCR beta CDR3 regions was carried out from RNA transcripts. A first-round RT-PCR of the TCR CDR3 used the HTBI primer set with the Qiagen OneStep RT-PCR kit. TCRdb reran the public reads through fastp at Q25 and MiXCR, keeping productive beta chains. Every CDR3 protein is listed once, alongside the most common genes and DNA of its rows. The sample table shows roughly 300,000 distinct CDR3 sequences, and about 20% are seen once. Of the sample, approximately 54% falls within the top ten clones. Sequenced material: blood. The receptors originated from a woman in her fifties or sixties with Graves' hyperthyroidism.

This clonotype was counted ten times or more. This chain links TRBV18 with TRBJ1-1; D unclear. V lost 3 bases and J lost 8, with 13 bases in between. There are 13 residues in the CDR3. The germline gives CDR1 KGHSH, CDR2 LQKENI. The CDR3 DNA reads TGTGCCAGCTCACCCGCAGGAGCACCCGAAGCTTTCTTT. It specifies CASSPAGAPEAFF.

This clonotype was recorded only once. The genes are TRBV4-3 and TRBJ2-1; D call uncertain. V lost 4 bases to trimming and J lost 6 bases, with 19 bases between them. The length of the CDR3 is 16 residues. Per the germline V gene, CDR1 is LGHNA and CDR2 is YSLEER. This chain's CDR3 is CASSPIAEAIRNEQFF. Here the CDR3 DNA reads TGCGCCAGCAGCCCTATCGCCGAGGCTATCCGCAATGAGCAGTTCTTC.

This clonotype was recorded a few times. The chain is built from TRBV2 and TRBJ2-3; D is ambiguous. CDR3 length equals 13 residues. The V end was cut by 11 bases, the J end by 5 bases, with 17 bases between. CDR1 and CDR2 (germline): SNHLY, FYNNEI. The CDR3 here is CAVTRFSVDTQYF. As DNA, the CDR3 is TGTGCCGTGACAAGGTTTTCTGTAGATACGCAGTATTTT.